The present T cell receptor beta chain was sequenced within a study of beta chain features in type 1 diabetes. About the research overall: On cell yields, gender and age, patients and healthy donors were similar. The number of sorted cells examined across all samples was approximately 100 million.

Study observations and caveats: Compared to healthy donors, patients appeared to have naive, central memory and Treg TCRB repertoires that were more alike. Whether HLA type affects TCRB rearrangement stayed undetermined in the present work.

In this sample, this clone turned up a few times. What it recognizes is unknown. The sequenced template was cDNA made from the entire isolated RNA. Sequenced by immunoSEQ multiplex PCR; TCRdb stores in-frame clones only, minus some. The repertoire holds roughly 290,000 clones, with under 8.5% as singletons. The CDR3 totals 15 residues. Germline V CDR1 and CDR2: PRHDT, FYEKMQ (reference sequence). The ends were cut back, 6 bases at V and 2 bases at J, with 16 bases in the middle. This clonotype originated in a woman aged 18-29 years in good health. The specimen sequenced was central memory CD4+ T cells from blood. The rearrangement links TRBV13 to TRBJ1-1, with D uncertain. The CDR3 DNA reads as TGTGCCAGCAGTGATCGAGCGGGAGGAAACACTGAAGCTTTCTTT. It codes for CASSDRAGGNTEAFF.